Sequencing of this TCR beta chain was carried out in a study of response to subunit inactivated influenza vaccine. The CDR3 totals 15 residues. Germline CDR1 reads LGHNA; CDR2 reads YSLEER. V was clipped by 3 bases and J by 8 bases, with 17 bases between them. TCRdb reprocessed the RT-PCR reads via MiXCR and lists one record per CDR3 protein. The sample shows around 600,000 distinct CDR3 sequences, around 11% of them seen only once. Only a few counts were recorded for this clonotype. The data also belong to a second study, concerning T cells expressing NK-cell markers. This second study says: For TCR beta, cDNA was produced by 5'RACE template switching with UMIs.

The TCR was taken from a man aged 45-65 years who received an inactivated influenza vaccine. V is TRBV4-3 and J is TRBJ2-1; D may be TRBD1 or TRBD2 (5 bases each). Sequencing used PBMCs from blood, obtained on the day of vaccination. CDR3 nucleotide sequence: TGCGCCAGCAGCCAGAGGGGCGACTTCGTCGATGAGCAGTTCTTC. Translation gives CASSQRGDFVDEQFF.